In its sample, the clone carrying this T cell receptor beta chain was seen a few times. This sample was taken from a study of blood T cells in healthy people across ages. Alongside a J-beta primer mix, a sample-barcoded 5' primer served in a second PCR lasting roughly 6 to 11 cycles. TCRdb re-called the 5' RACE reads through MiXCR, storing one row per CDR3 protein. The table has 1.6 million or so distinct CDR3 sequences, roughly 32% seen once. This CDR3 comprises 16 residues. The ends lost 7 bases at V and 3 bases at J; junction bases unmatched: 12. Looked up from germline, CDR1 is SNHLY and CDR2 is FYNNEI.

The gene calls are TRBV2 and TRBJ2-3; 8 nucleotides agree with TRBD2. Sequencing was carried out using blood. This clonotype was obtained from a woman in her thirties in good health. CDR3 DNA: TGTGCCAGCACAGGCGGGGGGAATTCTTGGACAGATACGCAGTATTTT. It yields the protein CASTGGGNSWTDTQYF.